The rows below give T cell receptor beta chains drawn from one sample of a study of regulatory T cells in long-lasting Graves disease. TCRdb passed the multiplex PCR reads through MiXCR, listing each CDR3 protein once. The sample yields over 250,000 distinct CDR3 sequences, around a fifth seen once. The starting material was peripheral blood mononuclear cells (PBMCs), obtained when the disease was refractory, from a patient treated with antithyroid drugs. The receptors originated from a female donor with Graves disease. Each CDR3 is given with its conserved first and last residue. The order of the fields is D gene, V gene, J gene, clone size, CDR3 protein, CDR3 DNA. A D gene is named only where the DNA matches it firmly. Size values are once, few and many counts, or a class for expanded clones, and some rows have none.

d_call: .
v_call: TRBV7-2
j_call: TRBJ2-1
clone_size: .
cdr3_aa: CASSLTGRLNEQFF
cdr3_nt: TGTGCCAGCAGCTTAACTGGTAGGCTGAATGAGCAGTTCTTC

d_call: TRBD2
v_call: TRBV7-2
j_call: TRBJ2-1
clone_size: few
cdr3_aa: CASSSSGAGGLYNEQFF
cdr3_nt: TGTGCCAGCAGCTCGTCGGGAGCGGGAGGGCTCTACAATGAGCAGTTCTTC

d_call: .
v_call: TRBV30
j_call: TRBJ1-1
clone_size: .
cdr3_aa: CAWSGDTEAFF
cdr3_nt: TGTGCCTGGAGTGGAGACACTGAAGCTTTCTTT

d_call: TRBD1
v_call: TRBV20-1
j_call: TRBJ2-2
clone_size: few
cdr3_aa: CSARRGLLGQGARTGELFF
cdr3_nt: TGCAGTGCTAGAAGGGGTCTTTTGGGACAGGGGGCGCGGACCGGGGAGCTGTTTTTT

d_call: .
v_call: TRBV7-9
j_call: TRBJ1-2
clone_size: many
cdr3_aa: CASSLVGRLLNYGYTF
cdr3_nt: TGTGCCAGCAGCTTAGTAGGACGACTACTTAACTATGGCTACACCTTC

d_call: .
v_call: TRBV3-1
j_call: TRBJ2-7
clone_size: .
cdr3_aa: CASSPFRGYEQYF
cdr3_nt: TGTGCCAGCAGCCCCTTCCGGGGCTACGAGCAGTACTTC

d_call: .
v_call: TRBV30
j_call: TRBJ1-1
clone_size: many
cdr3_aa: CAWSLGQTSEAFF
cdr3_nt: TGTGCCTGGAGTTTAGGACAGACCAGCGAAGCTTTCTTT

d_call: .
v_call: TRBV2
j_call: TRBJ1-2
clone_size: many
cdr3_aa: CASSEAGRGYTF
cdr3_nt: TGTGCCAGCAGTGAGGCGGGGAGGGGCTACACCTTC

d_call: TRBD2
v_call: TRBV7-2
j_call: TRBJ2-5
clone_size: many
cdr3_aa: CASSLAFTSGTGWETQYF
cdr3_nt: TGTGCCAGCAGCTTAGCGTTCACTAGCGGTACTGGCTGGGAGACCCAGTACTTC

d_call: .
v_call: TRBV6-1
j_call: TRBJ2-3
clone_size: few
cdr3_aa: CASGGRGSDSTDTQYF
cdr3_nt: TGTGCCAGTGGGGGAAGGGGTTCTGATAGCACAGATACGCAGTATTTT

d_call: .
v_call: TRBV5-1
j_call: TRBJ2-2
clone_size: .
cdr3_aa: CASSLVGLATGELFF
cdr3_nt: TGCGCCAGCAGCTTGGTCGGGCTAGCCACCGGGGAGCTGTTTTTT

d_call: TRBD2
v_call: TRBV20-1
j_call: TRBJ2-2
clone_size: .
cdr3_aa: CSATSGRAYQYTGELFF
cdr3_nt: TGCAGTGCCACAAGCGGGAGGGCCTACCAGTACACCGGGGAGCTGTTTTTT

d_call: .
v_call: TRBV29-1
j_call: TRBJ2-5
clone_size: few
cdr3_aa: CSVEESRDLETQYF
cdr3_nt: TGCAGCGTTGAGGAGTCTAGAGATCTGGAGACCCAGTACTTC

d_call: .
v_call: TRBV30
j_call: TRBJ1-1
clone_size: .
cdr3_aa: CAWSVGPATEAFF
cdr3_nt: TGTGCCTGGAGTGTCGGGCCAGCCACTGAAGCTTTCTTT

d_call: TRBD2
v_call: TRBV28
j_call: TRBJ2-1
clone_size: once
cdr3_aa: CASSLYAGGPDEQFF
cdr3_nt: TGTGCCAGCAGTTTATATGCGGGAGGGCCGGATGAGCAGTTCTTC

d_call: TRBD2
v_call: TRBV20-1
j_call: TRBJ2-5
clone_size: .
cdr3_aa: CSAQGGLAVNFQETQYF
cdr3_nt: TGCAGTGCTCAAGGGGGACTAGCGGTTAACTTCCAAGAGACCCAGTACTTC

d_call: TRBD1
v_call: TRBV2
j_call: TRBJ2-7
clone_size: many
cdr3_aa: CASTGQASYEQYF
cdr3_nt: TGTGCCAGCACGGGACAGGCGAGCTACGAGCAGTACTTC

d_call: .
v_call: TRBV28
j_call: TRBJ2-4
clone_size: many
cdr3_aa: CASSDGVQAIAKNIQYF
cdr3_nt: TGTGCCAGCAGTGATGGGGTCCAGGCAATAGCCAAAAACATTCAGTACTTC

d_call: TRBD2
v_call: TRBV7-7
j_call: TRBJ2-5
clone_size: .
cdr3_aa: CASSRGLVGETQYF
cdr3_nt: TGTGCTAGCAGCCGCGGACTAGTCGGGGAGACCCAGTACTTC

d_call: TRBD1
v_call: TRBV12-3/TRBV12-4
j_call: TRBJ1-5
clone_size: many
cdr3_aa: CASSLGTGGVQPQHF
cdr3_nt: TGTGCCAGCAGTTTGGGGACAGGGGGCGTTCAGCCCCAGCATTTT

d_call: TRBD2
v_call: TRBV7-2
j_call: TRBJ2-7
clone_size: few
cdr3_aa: CASSPAAGGYEQYF
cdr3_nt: TGTGCCAGCAGCCCCGCCGCGGGAGGATACGAGCAGTACTTC

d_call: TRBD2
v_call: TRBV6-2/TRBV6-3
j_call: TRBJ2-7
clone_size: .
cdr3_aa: CASSYGTSGRSYEQYF
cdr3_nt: TGTGCCAGCAGCTACGGGACTAGCGGGAGATCCTACGAGCAGTACTTC

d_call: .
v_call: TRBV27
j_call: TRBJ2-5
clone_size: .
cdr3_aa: CASTFTRGSETQYF
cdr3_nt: TGTGCCAGCACCTTTACTAGGGGCTCAGAGACCCAGTACTTC

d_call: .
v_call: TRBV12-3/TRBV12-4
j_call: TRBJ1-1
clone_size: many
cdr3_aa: CASSFLAGQGTEAFF
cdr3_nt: TGTGCCAGCAGTTTTTTGGCGGGGCAGGGCACTGAAGCTTTCTTT

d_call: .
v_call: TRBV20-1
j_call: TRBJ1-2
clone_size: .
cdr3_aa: CSARAAANYGYTF
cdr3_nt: TGCAGTGCTAGAGCTGCTGCCAACTATGGCTACACCTTC

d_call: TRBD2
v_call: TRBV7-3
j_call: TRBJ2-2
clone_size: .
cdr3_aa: CALIAGGRPGELFF
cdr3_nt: TGTGCCCTTATAGCGGGAGGTCGCCCCGGGGAGCTGTTTTTT

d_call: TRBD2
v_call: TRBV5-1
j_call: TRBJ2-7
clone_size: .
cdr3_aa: CASSTLSGSFDFGEQYF
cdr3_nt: TGCGCCAGCAGCACTCTGAGCGGGAGCTTCGATTTTGGCGAGCAGTACTTC

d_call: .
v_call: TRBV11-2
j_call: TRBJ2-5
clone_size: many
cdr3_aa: CASSPSGQETQYF
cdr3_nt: TGTGCCAGCAGCCCCTCCGGGCAAGAGACCCAGTACTTC

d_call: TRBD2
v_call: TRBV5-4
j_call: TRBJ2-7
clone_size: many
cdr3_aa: CASSLEPTSSYEQYF
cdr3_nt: TGTGCCAGCAGCTTGGAGCCGACTAGCAGCTACGAGCAGTACTTC

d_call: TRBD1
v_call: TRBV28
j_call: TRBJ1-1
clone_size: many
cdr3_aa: CASSQRQGLLNTEAFF
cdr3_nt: TGTGCCAGCAGTCAGAGACAGGGGCTATTGAACACTGAAGCTTTCTTT

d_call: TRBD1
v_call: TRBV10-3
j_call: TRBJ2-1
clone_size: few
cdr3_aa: CAISEGQGLYNEQFF
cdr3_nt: TGTGCCATCAGTGAGGGACAGGGACTCTACAATGAGCAGTTCTTC

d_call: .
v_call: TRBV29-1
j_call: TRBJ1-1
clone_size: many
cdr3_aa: CSVERGDTEAFF
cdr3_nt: TGCAGCGTTGAACGGGGGGACACTGAAGCTTTCTTT

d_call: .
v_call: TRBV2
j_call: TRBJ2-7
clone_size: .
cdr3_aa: CASSLVDSGEQYF
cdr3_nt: TGTGCCAGCAGCTTGGTGGACAGCGGCGAGCAGTACTTC

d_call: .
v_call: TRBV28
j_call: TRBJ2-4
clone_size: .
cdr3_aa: CASSLSYWGEKSKNIQYF
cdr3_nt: TGTGCCAGCAGTTTATCCTATTGGGGGGAGAAATCCAAAAACATTCAGTACTTC

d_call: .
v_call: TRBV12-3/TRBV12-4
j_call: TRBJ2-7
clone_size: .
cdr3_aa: CASSFGGGLQYEQYF
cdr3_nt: TGTGCCAGCAGTTTCGGTGGCGGACTCCAATACGAGCAGTACTTC

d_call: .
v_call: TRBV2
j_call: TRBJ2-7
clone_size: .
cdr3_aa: CASQTPSYEQYF
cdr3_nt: TGTGCCAGCCAGACACCGTCCTACGAGCAGTACTTC

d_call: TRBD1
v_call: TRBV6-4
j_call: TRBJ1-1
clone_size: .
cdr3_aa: CASSSRQGGVYAFF
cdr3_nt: TGTGCCAGCAGTTCTAGACAGGGAGGAGTGTACGCTTTCTTT

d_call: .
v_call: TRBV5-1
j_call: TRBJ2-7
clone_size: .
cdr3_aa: CASSVEGVRTYEQYF
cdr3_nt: TGCGCCAGCAGCGTTGAGGGAGTGAGGACCTACGAGCAGTACTTC

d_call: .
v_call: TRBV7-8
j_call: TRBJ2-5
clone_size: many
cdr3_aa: CASSPPVKETQYF
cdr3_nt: TGTGCCAGCAGCCCCCCAGTGAAAGAGACCCAGTACTTC

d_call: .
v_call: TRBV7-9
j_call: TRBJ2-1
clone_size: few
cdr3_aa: CASSPAPPVYNEQFF
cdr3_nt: TGTGCCAGCAGCCCAGCGCCCCCGGTGTACAATGAGCAGTTCTTC

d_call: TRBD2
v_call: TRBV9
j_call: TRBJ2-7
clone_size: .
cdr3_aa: CASSKEVGLVGGEQYF
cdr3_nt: TGTGCCAGCAGTAAGGAAGTGGGACTAGTGGGAGGTGAGCAGTACTTC

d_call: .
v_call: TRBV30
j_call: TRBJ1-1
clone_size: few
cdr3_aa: CAWSARNTEAFF
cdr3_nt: TGTGCCTGGAGCGCGAGGAACACTGAAGCTTTCTTT

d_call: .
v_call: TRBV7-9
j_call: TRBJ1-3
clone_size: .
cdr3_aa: CASGLSVSGNTIYF
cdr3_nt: TGTGCCAGCGGCTTAAGCGTTTCTGGAAACACCATATATTTT